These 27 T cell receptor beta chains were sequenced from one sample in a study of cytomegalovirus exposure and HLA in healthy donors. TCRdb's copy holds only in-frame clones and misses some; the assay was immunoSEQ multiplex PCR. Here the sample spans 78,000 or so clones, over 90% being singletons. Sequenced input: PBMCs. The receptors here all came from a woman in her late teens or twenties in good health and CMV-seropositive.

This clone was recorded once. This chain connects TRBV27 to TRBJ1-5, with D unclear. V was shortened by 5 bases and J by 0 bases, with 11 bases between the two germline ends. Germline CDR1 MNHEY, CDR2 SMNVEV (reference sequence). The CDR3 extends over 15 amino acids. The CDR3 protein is CASSAVYYSNQPQHF. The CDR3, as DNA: TGTGCCAGCAGTGCCGTCTATTATAGCAATCAGCCCCAGCATTTT.

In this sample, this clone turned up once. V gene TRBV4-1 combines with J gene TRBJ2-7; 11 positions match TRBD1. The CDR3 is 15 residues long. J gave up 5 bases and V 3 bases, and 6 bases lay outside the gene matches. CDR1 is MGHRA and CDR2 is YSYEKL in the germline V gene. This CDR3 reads CASSHPGQGVDEQYF. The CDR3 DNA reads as TGCGCCAGCAGCCACCCGGGACAGGGGGTGGACGAGCAGTACTTC.

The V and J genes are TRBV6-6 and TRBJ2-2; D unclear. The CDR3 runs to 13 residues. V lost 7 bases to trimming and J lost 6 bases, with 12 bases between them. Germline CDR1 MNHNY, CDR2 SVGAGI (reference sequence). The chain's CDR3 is CASIFSPSGELFF. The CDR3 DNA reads TGTGCCAGCATCTTTAGTCCGTCCGGGGAGCTGTTTTTT.

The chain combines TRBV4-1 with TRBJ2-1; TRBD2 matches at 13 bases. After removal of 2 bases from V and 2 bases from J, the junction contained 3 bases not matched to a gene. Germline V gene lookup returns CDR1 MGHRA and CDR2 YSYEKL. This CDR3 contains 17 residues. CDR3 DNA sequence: TGCGCCAGCAGCCAACCCACTAGCGGGAGGGCCTACAATGAGCAGTTCTTC. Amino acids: CASSQPTSGRAYNEQFF.

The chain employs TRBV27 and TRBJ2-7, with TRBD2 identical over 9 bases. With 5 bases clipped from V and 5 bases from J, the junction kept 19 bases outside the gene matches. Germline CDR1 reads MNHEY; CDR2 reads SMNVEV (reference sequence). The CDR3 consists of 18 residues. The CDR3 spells CASSPEVLVAGVSNEQYF. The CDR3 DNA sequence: TGTGCCAGCAGTCCCGAAGTCCTGGTAGCGGGAGTAAGCAACGAGCAGTACTTC.

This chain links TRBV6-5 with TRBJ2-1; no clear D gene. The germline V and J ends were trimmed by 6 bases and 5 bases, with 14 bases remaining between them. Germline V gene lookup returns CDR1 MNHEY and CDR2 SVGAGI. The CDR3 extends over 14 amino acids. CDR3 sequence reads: CASRSEASDNEQFF. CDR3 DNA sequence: TGTGCCAGCAGGAGCGAGGCCAGCGACAATGAGCAGTTCTTC.

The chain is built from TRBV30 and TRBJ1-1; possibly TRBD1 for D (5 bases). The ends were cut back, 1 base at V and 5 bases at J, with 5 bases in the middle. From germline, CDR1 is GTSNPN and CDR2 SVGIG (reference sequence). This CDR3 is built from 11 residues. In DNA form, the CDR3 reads TGTGCCTGGAGTGGACAGACTGAAGCTTTCTTT. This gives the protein CAWSGQTEAFF.

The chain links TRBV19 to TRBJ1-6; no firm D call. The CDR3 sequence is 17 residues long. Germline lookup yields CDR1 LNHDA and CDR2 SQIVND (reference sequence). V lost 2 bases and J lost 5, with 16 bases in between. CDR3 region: CASSISFRQANNSPLHF. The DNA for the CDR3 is TGTGCCAGTAGTATATCTTTCCGTCAGGCGAATAATTCACCCCTCCACTTT.

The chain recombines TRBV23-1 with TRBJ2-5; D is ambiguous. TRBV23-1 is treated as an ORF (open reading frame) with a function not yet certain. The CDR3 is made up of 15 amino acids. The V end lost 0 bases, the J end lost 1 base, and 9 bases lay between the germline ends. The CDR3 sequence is CASSQSRRSQETQYF. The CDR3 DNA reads TGCGCCAGCAGTCAATCGAGAAGGAGCCAAGAGACCCAGTACTTC.

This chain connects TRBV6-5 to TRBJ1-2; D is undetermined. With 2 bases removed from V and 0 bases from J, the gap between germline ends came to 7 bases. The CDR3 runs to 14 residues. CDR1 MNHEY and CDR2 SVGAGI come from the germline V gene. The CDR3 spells CASSYRETNYGYTF. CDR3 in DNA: TGTGCCAGCAGTTACAGAGAGACTAACTATGGCTACACCTTC.

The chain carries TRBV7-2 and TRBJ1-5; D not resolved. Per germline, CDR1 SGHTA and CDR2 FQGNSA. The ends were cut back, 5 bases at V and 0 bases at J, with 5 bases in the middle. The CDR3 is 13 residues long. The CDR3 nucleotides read TGTGCCAGCAGCCTTAGTAGCAATCAGCCCCAGCATTTT. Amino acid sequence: CASSLSSNQPQHF. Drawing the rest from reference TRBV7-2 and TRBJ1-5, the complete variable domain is GAGVSQSPSNKVTEKGKDVELRCDPISGHTALYWYRQSLGQGLEFLIYFQGNSAPDKSGLPSDRFSAERTGGSVSTLTIQRTQQEDSAVYLCASSLSSNQPQHFGDGTRLSIL.

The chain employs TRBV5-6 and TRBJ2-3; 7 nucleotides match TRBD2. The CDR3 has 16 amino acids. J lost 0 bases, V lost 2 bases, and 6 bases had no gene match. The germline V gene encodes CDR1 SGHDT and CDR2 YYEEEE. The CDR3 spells CASSFGAGVSTDTQYF. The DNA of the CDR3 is TGTGCCAGCAGCTTCGGGGCGGGAGTTAGCACAGATACGCAGTATTTT.

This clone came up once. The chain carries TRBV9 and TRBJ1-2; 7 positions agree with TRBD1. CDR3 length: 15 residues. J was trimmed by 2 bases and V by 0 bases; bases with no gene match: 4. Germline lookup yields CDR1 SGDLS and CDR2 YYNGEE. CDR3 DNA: TGTGCCAGCAGCGTAGACTTACAGGGGAACTATGGCTACACCTTC. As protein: CASSVDLQGNYGYTF.

The CDR3 DNA sequence: TGTGCCAGCAGCAGGGGCGGAAATCAAGATACGCAGTATTTT. Encoded protein: CASSRGGNQDTQYF. The genes are TRBV7-3 and TRBJ2-3; possibly TRBD1 for D (5 bases). Germline V gene data show CDR1 as SGHTA and CDR2 as FQGTGA. The V end was cut by 5 bases, the J end by 5 bases, with 14 bases between. This CDR3 has 14 amino acids.

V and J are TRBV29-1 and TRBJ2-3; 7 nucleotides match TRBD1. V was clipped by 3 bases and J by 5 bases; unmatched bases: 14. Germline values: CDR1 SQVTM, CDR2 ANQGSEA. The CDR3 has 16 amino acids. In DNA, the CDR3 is TGCAGCGTTGAGTTGGTGGGCGAGGGGGCCGTAGATACGCAGTATTTT. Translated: CSVELVGEGAVDTQYF.

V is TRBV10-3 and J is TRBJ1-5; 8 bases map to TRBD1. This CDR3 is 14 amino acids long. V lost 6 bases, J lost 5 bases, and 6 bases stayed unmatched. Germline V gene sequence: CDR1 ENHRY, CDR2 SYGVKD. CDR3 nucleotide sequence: TGTGCCATCAGCCTAGGACAGGGAGATCAGCCCCAGCATTTT. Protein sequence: CAISLGQGDQPQHF.

Here the CDR3 reads CASSQESGQGFYEQYF. CDR3 in DNA: TGTGCCAGCAGCCAGGAGTCAGGACAGGGGTTCTACGAGCAGTACTTC. The J gene is TRBJ2-7, the V gene TRBV4-2; 9 bases fit TRBD1. The CDR3 is 16 residues long. Germline CDR1 is LGHNA and CDR2 is YNFKEQ. The trim removed 3 bases at V and 3 bases at J, leaving 9 bases unmatched.

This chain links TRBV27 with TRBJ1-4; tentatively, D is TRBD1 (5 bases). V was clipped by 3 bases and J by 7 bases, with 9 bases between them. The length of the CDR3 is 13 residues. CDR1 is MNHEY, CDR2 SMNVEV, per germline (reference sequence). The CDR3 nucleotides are TGTGCCAGCAGTTTGGGGGGAGGTGAAAAACTGTTTTTT. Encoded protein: CASSLGGGEKLFF.

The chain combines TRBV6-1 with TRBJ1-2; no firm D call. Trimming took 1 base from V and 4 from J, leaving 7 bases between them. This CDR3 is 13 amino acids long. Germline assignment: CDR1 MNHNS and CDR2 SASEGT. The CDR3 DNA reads TGTGCCAGCAGTGAAGGCCAGTCCTATGGCTACACCTTC. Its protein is CASSEGQSYGYTF.

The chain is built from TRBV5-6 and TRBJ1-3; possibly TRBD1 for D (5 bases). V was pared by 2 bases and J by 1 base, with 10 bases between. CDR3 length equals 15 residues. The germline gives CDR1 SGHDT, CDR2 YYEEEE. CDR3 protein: CASSFGGGSGNTIYF. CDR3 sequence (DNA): TGTGCCAGCAGCTTTGGCGGGGGATCTGGAAACACCATATATTTT.

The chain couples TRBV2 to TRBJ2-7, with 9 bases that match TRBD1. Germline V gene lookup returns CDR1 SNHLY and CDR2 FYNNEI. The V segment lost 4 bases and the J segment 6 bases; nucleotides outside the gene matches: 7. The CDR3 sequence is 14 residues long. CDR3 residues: CASSVEGQGAEQYF. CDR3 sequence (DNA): TGTGCCAGCAGTGTCGAGGGACAGGGAGCCGAGCAGTACTTC.

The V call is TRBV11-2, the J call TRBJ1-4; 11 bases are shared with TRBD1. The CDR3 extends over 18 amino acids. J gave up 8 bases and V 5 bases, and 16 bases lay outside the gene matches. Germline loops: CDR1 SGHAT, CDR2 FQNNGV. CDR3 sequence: CASSPRTGGGNGREKLFF. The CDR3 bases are TGTGCCAGCAGCCCTCGGACAGGGGGCGGGAATGGGAGAGAAAAACTGTTTTTT.

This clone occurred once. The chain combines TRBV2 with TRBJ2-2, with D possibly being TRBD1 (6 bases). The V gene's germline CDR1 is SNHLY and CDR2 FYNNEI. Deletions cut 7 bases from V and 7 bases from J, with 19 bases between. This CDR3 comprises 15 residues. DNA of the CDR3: TGTGCCAGCAAGGTTGAACAGGGATTCATCGGGGAGCTGTTTTTT. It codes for CASKVEQGFIGELFF.

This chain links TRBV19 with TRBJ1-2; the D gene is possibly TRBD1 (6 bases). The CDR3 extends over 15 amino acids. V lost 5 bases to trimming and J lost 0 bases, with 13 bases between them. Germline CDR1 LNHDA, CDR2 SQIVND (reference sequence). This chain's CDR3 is CASSPGQRANYGYTF. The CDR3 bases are TGTGCCAGTAGTCCCGGACAGCGAGCTAACTATGGCTACACCTTC.

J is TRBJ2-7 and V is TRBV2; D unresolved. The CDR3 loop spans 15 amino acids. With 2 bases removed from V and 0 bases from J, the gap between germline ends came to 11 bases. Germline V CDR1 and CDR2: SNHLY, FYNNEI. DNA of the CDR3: TGTGCCAGCAGTGAACTACTCCCGAACTCCTACGAGCAGTACTTC. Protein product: CASSELLPNSYEQYF.

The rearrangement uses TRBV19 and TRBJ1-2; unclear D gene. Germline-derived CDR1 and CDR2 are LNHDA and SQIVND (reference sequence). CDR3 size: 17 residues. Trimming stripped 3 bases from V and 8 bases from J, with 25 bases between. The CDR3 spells CASSIIAGSTPTKGYTF. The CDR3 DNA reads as TGTGCCAGTAGTATCATTGCGGGCAGCACCCCTACTAAGGGCTACACCTTC.

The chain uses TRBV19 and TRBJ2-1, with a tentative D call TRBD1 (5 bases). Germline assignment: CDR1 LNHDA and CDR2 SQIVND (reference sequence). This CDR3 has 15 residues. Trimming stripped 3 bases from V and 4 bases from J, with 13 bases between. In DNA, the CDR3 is TGTGCCAGTAGTATCTCAGGACGGACATACAATGAGCAGTTCTTC. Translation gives CASSISGRTYNEQFF. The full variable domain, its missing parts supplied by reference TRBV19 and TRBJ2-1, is DGGITQSPKYLFRKEGQNVTLSCEQNLNHDAMYWYRQDPGQGLRLIYYSQIVNDFQKGDIAEGYSVSREKKESFPLTVTSAQKNPTAFYLCASSISGRTYNEQFFGPGTRLTVL.